This TCR beta chain was identified in a study of blood T cell repertoires in COVID-19. For the study at large: Acute and convalescent COVID-19 specimens originated in the United States, Italy and Spain.

TCRdb keeps only in-frame clones here, not all; method: immunoSEQ multiplex PCR. The profile covers roughly 260,000 clones, with approximately 91% appearing a single time and 0.95% to 1.5% taken by the ten largest. Germline V gene sequence: CDR1 MNHEY, CDR2 SMNVEV (reference sequence). The V and J ends lost 4 bases and 10 bases respectively, with 20 bases between them. This CDR3 contains 15 residues. Participants were placed into cohorts based on the clinical history they reported. This sequence joins TRBV27 and TRBJ2-1; D ambiguous. The TCR originated in a human donor in a cohort exposed to, infected with or recovered from COVID-19 (not recorded which). The donor label of this sample is uncertain. The sequencing sample was made of PBMCs or T cells enriched from blood (not recorded which). In DNA form, the CDR3 reads TGTGCCAGCAGTTCCCCTATCGCCCGCGAAAAGGAGCAGTTCTTC. Encoded protein: CASSSPIAREKEQFF.